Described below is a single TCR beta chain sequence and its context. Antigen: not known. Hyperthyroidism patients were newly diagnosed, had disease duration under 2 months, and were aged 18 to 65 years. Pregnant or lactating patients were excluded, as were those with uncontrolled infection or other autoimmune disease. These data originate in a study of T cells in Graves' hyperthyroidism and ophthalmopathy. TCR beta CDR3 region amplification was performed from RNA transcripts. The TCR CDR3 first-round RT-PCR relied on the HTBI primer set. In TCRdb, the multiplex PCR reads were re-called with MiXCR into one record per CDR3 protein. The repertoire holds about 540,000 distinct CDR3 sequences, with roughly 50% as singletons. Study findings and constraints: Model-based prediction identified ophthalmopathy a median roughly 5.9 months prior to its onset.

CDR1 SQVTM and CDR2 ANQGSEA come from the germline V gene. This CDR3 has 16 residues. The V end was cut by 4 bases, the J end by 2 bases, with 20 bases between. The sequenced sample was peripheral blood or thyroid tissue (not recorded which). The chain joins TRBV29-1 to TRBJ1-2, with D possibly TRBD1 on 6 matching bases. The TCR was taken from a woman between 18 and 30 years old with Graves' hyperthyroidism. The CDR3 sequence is CSVGRQGGYLNYGYTF. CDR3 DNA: TGCAGCGTTGGAAGGCAAGGGGGGTATTTGAACTATGGCTACACCTTC.